A selection of T cell receptor beta chains follows, all from one sample in a study of low-dose radiotherapy and immunotherapy resistance in tumors. One entry per CDR3 protein results from TCRdb running MiXCR on the reads. Of 80,000 to 95,000 distinct CDR3 sequences detected, more than 8% appear once; the ten largest clones hold 0.95% to 1.3%. Specimen: PBMCs, collected before treatment. The receptors stem from a male donor with prostate cancer. CDR3s leave out the opening cysteine and the closing phenylalanine or tryptophan. D genes are given only for firm matches.

D gene: .; V gene: TRBV25-1; CDR3 protein: ASSAAGGANVLT
D gene: .; V gene: TRBV5-1; CDR3 protein: ASSLGGGRLSDEQY
D gene: .; V gene: TRBV14; CDR3 protein: ASSQDYGDGYT
D gene: TRBD1; V gene: TRBV9; CDR3 protein: ASSLTGTGVDKQY
D gene: .; V gene: TRBV27; CDR3 protein: ASSLSAVTGANVLT
D gene: TRBD1; V gene: TRBV28; CDR3 protein: ASSPNPGQATDTQY
D gene: .; V gene: TRBV5-6; CDR3 protein: ASSLPVNTEAF
D gene: TRBD2; V gene: TRBV7-2; CDR3 protein: ASSLGGGSGIQF
D gene: TRBD2; V gene: TRBV15; CDR3 protein: ATSTSTGTTNEQF
D gene: TRBD2; V gene: TRBV6-1; CDR3 protein: ASSLSGRAQQETQY
D gene: TRBD1; V gene: TRBV5-1; CDR3 protein: ASSLVGQGARLNTEAF
D gene: .; V gene: TRBV7-2; CDR3 protein: ASSPRQWGEKLF
D gene: TRBD2; V gene: TRBV7-3; CDR3 protein: ASKRGGLAEETQY
D gene: .; V gene: TRBV7-2; CDR3 protein: ASSLGGQTGVSPLH
D gene: .; V gene: TRBV14; CDR3 protein: ASSQAAEAEQF
D gene: .; V gene: TRBV14; CDR3 protein: ASSQDRRNLAWEQF
D gene: .; V gene: TRBV2; CDR3 protein: ASTKTTPNTGELF
D gene: .; V gene: TRBV6-2/TRBV6-3; CDR3 protein: ASSYRLTYNEQF
D gene: .; V gene: TRBV28; CDR3 protein: ASSKGTPYEQY
D gene: TRBD1; V gene: TRBV6-2/TRBV6-3; CDR3 protein: ASSYSLQGAGEQY
D gene: TRBD1; V gene: TRBV28; CDR3 protein: ASYTWTGSGGELF
D gene: .; V gene: TRBV11-2; CDR3 protein: ASSRFSTDTQY
D gene: TRBD1; V gene: TRBV28; CDR3 protein: ASSSSGTVINEQY
D gene: TRBD2; V gene: TRBV4-3; CDR3 protein: ASSQEWDSGRAVETQY
D gene: .; V gene: TRBV7-2; CDR3 protein: ASSLGPRADTQY
D gene: TRBD1; V gene: TRBV5-1; CDR3 protein: ASSLQGGVGGTEAF
D gene: TRBD1; V gene: TRBV5-1; CDR3 protein: ASSLEGARTEAF
D gene: .; V gene: TRBV4-2; CDR3 protein: ASSQVGLAPDTQY
D gene: TRBD2; V gene: TRBV5-1; CDR3 protein: ASSYSGTNYNEQF
D gene: TRBD2; V gene: TRBV7-3; CDR3 protein: ASSFYRVAGGSTGELF
D gene: .; V gene: TRBV18; CDR3 protein: ASSQLAGMNTEAF
D gene: .; V gene: TRBV28; CDR3 protein: ASSLPGFGHYT
D gene: .; V gene: TRBV20-1; CDR3 protein: SARETGPLTEAF
D gene: TRBD2; V gene: TRBV12-3/TRBV12-4; CDR3 protein: ASSFWGGAYEQY
D gene: TRBD2; V gene: TRBV10-3; CDR3 protein: AISEFGGRGTDTQY
D gene: .; V gene: TRBV28; CDR3 protein: ASTVMGTEAF
D gene: .; V gene: TRBV7-8; CDR3 protein: ASSSEQPQH
D gene: TRBD1; V gene: TRBV29-1; CDR3 protein: SVAGTGASPLEAF
D gene: .; V gene: TRBV12-3/TRBV12-4; CDR3 protein: ASSLSPGAGGNEQF
D gene: .; V gene: TRBV5-5; CDR3 protein: ASSLSRSTYEQY
D gene: .; V gene: TRBV12-3/TRBV12-4; CDR3 protein: ASSAQEAYEQY
D gene: TRBD2; V gene: TRBV6-5; CDR3 protein: ASSYSGGTGELF
D gene: .; V gene: TRBV20-1; CDR3 protein: SARRTGWAYEQY
D gene: .; V gene: TRBV7-8; CDR3 protein: ASSLAELSGELF
D gene: .; V gene: TRBV29-1; CDR3 protein: SVDIASGDTQY
D gene: .; V gene: TRBV4-1; CDR3 protein: ASSQGFGTYEQY
D gene: .; V gene: TRBV5-4; CDR3 protein: VSSFGRGGRETQY
D gene: .; V gene: TRBV21-1; CDR3 protein: ASSPARGTSRPWPGSCF
D gene: .; V gene: TRBV12-3/TRBV12-4; CDR3 protein: ASSLPGRYNEQF